This T cell receptor (beta chain) was profiled in a study of spatial heterogeneity in lung cancer (dated by TCRdb to 2018 to 2020). General notes on the study: More beta-chain than alpha-chain transcripts were consistently detected, likely reflecting higher beta-chain transcript abundance. In non-small cell lung cancer, the study made a quantitative comparison of TCR alpha and beta repertoires among multiple tumor regions, matched nontumor lung and blood. The study linked features of the TCR repertoire to counts of nonsynonymous mutations, which were determined by whole-exome sequencing of tumor tissue. In the raw uncorrected reads, each unique combination of TCR and UMI appeared more than ten times on average. At surgery, both alpha and beta chains were TCR-sequenced in 200 to 250 tumor regions, fewer than 85 matched nontumor lung samples and a few dozen PBMC samples. On the study overall, not on this receptor specifically: Ubiquitous expanded tumor TCRs were detected in blood more often at tumor resection than at routine follow-up. Confirming at a functional level the hypothesis that regional TCRs recognize regional mutations was considered to require additional single-cell paired TCR alpha and beta sequencing.

The receptor library was made with 5' RACE. TCRdb shows the sequencer as NextSeq 500. In the TCR library protocol, a unique molecular identifier was attached to each TCR cDNA molecule so that PCR and sequencing errors could be corrected. The study's processing was this. TCR identification, UMI-based error correction and CDR3 extraction were all carried out with Decombinator tools. TCRs above a frequency of 2 per 1,000, corresponding to the top 1% of the tumor frequency distribution, were defined as expanded. Renyi diversity was computed with the R vegan package after each repertoire had been subsampled 100 times to 5,000 TCRs. CDR3 similarity networks were built from amino acid triplet string-kernel similarity, with CDR3s being connected when pairwise similarity was above 0.82. The public reads were quality trimmed at Q25 with fastp and then assembled into clones with MiXCR by TCRdb, keeping productive beta chains. Duplicate CDR3 protein sequences are folded into a single record with the most common DNA and genes. Clone size and V and J calls follow TCRdb, not the original study. The sample contains about 23,000 distinct CDR3 sequences, approximately 4.7% of them found a single time. The ten largest make up approximately 4.7% of the sample.

This clonotype was recorded at least ten times. Its antigen specificity is not known. One base away there is no much larger clone; base qualities are not given. The germline V gene (reference sequence) supplies CDR1 DFQATT and CDR2 SNEGSKA. Its CDR3 holds 13 amino acids, cysteine through phenylalanine. The sequence is cut down to CDR3 DNA, 39 bases in frame from base 1. For this chain, trimming is 5 bases at the V end and 3 bases at the J end, and the number of junction bases without a gene match is 4. The sample's time point label is to be understood as: sample taken at primary tumor resection. For TCR sequencing, whole RNA was extracted from tumor and nontumor lung tissue, or from cryopreserved PBMC samples, and no cell sorting was done. The donors were 70 or so patients from the lung TRACERx cohort who had early-stage, untreated non-small cell lung cancer. Patients were selected for TCR sequencing only if sufficient RNA was available from at least two tumor regions.

The TCR was taken from a male donor with early-stage non-small cell lung cancer. The rearrangement combines TRBV20-1 with TRBJ2-5, with 9 bases in between that match TRBD2. The sequencing used PBMCs, collected at surgery. CDR3 sequence: CSAVTSGEETQYF. The DNA is TGCAGTGCTGTGACTAGCGGAGAAGAGACCCAGTACTTC.